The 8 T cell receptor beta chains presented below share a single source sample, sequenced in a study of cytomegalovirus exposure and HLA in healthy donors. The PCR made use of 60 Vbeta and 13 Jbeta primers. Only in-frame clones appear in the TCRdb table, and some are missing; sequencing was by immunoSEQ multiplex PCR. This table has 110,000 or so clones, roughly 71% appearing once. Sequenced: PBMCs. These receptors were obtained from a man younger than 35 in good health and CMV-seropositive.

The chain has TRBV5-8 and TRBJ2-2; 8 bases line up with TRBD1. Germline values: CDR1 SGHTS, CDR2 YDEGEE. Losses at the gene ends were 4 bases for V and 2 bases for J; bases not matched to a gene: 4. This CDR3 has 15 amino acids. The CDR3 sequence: CASSRGQGNTGELFF. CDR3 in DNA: TGTGCCAGCAGCCGAGGACAGGGCAACACCGGGGAGCTGTTTTTT.

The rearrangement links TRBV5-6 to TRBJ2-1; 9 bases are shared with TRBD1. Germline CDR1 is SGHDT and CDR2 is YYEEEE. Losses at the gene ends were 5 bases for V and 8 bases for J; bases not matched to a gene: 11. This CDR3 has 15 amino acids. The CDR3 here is CASSWDRVGGDEQFF. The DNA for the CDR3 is TGTGCCAGCAGTTGGGACAGGGTCGGGGGCGATGAGCAGTTCTTC. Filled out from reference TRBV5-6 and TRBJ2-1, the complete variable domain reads DAGVTQSPTHLIKTRGQQVTLRCSPKSGHDTVSWYQQALGQGPQFIFQYYEEEERQRGNFPDRFSGHQFPNYSSELNVNALLLGDSALYLCASSWDRVGGDEQFFGPGTRLTVL.

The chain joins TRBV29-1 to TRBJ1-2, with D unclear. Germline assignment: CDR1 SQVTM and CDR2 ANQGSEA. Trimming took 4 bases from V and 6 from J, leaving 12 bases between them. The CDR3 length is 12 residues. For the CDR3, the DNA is TGCAGCGTTGCTCGGGTTGGCGATGGCTACACCTTC. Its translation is CSVARVGDGYTF.

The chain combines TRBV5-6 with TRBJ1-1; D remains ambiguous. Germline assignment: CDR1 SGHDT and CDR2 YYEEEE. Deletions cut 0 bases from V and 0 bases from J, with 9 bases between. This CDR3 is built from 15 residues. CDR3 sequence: CASSLAGYMNTEAFF. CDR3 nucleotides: TGTGCCAGCAGCTTGGCAGGTTACATGAACACTGAAGCTTTCTTT.

The CDR3 bases are TGCGCCAGCAGCCTATCGGGAACAGAGGTTGGCTACACCTTC. Translated, it gives CASSLSGTEVGYTF. The genes are TRBV4-1 and TRBJ1-2, with D uncertain. The CDR3 length is 14 residues. With 4 bases removed from V and 7 bases from J, the gap between germline ends came to 16 bases. Looked up from germline, CDR1 is MGHRA and CDR2 is YSYEKL.

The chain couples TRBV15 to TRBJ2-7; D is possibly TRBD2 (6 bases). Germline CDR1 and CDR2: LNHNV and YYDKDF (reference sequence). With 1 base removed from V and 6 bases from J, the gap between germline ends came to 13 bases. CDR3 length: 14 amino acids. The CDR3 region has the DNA TGTGCCACCAGCAGAGTACAATGGGGAGGCGAGCAGTACTTC. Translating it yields CATSRVQWGGEQYF.

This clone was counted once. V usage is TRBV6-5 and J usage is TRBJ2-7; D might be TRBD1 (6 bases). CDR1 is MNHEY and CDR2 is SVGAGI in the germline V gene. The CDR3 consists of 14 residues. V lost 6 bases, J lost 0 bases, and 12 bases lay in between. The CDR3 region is CASRGGQFSYEQYV. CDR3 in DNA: TGTGCCAGCAGGGGCGGACAGTTCTCCTACGAGCAGTACGTC.

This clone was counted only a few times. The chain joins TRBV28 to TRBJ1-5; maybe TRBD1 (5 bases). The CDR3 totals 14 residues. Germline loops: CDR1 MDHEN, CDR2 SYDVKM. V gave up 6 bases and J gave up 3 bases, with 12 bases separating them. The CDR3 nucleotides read TGTGCCAGCAGCGAAGACAGTTACAATCAGCCCCAGCATTTT. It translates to CASSEDSYNQPQHF.